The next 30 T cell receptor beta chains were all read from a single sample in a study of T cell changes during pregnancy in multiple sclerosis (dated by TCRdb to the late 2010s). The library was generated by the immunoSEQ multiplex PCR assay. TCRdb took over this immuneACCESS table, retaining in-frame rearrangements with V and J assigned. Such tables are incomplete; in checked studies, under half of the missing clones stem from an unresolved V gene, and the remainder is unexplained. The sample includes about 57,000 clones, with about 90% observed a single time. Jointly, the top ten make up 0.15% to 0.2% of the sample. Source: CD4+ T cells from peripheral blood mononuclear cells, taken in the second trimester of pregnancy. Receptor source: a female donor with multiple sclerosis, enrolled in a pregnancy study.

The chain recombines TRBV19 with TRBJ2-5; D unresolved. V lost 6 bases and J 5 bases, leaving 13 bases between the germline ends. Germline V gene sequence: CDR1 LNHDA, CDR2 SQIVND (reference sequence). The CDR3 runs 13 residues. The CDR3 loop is CASSSNARETQYF. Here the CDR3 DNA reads TGTGCCAGTAGCTCGAACGCACGGGAGACCCAGTACTTC. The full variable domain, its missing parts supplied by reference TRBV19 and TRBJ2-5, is DGGITQSPKYLFRKEGQNVTLSCEQNLNHDAMYWYRQDPGQGLRLIYYSQIVNDFQKGDIAEGYSVSREKKESFPLTVTSAQKNPTAFYLCASSSNARETQYFGPGTRLLVL.

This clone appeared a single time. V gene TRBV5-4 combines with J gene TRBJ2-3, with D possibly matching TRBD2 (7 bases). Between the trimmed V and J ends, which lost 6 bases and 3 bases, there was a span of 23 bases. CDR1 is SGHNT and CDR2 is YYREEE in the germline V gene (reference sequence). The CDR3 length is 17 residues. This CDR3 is CASTPGWGGPRTDTQYF. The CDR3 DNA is TGTGCCAGCACCCCAGGGTGGGGGGGGCCTCGGACAGATACGCAGTATTTT.

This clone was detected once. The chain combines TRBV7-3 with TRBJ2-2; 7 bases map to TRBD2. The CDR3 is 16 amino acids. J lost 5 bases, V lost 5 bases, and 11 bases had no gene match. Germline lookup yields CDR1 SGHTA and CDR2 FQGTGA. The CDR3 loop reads CASSPVAREPTGELFF. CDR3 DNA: TGTGCCAGCAGCCCAGTAGCGCGGGAGCCGACCGGGGAGCTGTTTTTT. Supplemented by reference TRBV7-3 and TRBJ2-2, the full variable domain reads GAGVSQTPSNKVTEKGKYVELRCDPISGHTALYWYRQSLGQGPEFLIYFQGTGAADDSGLPNDRFFAVRPEGSVSTLKIQRTERGDSAVYLCASSPVAREPTGELFFGEGSRLTVL.

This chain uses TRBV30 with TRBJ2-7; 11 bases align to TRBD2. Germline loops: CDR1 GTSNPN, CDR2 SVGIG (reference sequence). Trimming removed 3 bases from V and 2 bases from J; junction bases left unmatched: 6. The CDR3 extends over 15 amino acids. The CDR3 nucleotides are TGTGCCTGGAGACAACCGGGACTAGCGGCCTACGAGCAGTACTTC. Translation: CAWRQPGLAAYEQYF.

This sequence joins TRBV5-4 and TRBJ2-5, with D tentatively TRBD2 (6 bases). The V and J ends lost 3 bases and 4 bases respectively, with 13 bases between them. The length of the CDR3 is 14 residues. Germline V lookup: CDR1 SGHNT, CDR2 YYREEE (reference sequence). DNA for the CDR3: TGTGCCAGCAGCTGGACTAACGGTCTAGAGACCCAGTACTTC. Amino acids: CASSWTNGLETQYF.

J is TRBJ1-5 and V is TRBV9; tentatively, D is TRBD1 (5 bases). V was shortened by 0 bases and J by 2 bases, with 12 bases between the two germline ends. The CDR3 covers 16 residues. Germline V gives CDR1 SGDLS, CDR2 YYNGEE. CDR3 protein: CASSVDGGSGNQPQHF. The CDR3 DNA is TGTGCCAGCAGCGTAGATGGGGGGTCTGGCAATCAGCCCCAGCATTTT.

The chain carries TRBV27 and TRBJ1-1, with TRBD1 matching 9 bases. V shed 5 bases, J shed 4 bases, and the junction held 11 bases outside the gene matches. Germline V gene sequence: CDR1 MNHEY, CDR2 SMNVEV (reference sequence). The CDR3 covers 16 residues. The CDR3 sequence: CASSPPGQGRRTEAFF. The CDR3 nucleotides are TGTGCCAGCAGTCCGCCGGGACAGGGAAGGCGCACTGAAGCTTTCTTT.

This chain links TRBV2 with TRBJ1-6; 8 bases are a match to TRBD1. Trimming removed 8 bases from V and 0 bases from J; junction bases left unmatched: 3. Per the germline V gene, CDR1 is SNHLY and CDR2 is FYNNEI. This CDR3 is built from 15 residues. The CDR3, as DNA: TGTGCCAGCGCAGGGGGCAGCTCCTATAATTCACCCCTCCACTTT. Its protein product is CASAGGSSYNSPLHF. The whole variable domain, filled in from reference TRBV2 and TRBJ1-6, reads EPEVTQTPSHQVTQMGQEVILRCVPISNHLYFYWYRQILGQKVEFLVSFYNNEISEKSEIFDDQFSVERPDGSNFTLKIRSTKLEDSAMYFCASAGGSSYNSPLHFGNGTRLTVT.

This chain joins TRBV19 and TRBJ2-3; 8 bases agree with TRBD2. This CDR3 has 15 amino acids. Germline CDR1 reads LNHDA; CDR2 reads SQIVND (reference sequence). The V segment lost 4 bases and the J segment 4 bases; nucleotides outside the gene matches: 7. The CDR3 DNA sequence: TGTGCCAGTAGTAAAGGACTAGCCCCGGCAGATACGCAGTATTTT. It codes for CASSKGLAPADTQYF.

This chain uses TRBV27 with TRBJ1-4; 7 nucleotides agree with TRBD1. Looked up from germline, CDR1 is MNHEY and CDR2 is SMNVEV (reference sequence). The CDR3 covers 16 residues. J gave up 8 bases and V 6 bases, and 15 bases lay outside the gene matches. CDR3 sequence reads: CASSQDPTGKEEKLFF. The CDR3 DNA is TGTGCCAGCAGCCAGGACCCGACAGGGAAAGAGGAAAAACTGTTTTTT.

CDR3 residues: CASSRRQGDGYTF. CDR3 coding DNA: TGTGCCAGTAGTAGGCGACAGGGGGATGGCTACACCTTC. The chain is built from TRBV19 and TRBJ1-2, with TRBD1 identical over 9 bases. Per germline, CDR1 LNHDA and CDR2 SQIVND (reference sequence). The CDR3 is 13 amino acids. V trimming: 4 bases; J trimming: 6 bases; junction bases outside the gene matches: 3.

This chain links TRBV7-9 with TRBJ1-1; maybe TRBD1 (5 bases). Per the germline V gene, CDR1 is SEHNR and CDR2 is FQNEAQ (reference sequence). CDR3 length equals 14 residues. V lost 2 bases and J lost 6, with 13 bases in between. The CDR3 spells CASSLWGGEPEAFF. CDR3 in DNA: TGTGCCAGCAGCTTATGGGGCGGGGAGCCTGAAGCTTTCTTT.

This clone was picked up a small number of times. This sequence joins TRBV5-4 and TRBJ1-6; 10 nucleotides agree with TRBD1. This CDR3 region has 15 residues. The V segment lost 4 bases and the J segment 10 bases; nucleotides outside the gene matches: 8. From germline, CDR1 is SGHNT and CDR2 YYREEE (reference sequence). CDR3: CASSQGQGLGSPLHF. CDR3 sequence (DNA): TGTGCCAGCAGCCAGGGACAGGGGTTAGGATCACCCCTCCACTTT.

Here the CDR3 DNA reads TGTGCCAGCAGCGTTACTAGCGGGACAGGGGGTGGCTACACCTTC. Protein: CASSVTSGTGGGYTF. The chain combines TRBV2 with TRBJ1-2; 11 bases line up with TRBD1. This CDR3 contains 15 residues. Germline V gene lookup returns CDR1 SNHLY and CDR2 FYNNEI. V shed 6 bases and J 7 bases; nucleotides not matched to a gene: 10.

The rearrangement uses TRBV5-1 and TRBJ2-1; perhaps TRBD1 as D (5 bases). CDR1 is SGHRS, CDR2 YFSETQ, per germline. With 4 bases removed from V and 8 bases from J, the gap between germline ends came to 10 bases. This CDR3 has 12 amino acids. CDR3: CASSPQGYEQFF. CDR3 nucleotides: TGCGCCAGCAGCCCCCAGGGCTATGAGCAGTTCTTC.

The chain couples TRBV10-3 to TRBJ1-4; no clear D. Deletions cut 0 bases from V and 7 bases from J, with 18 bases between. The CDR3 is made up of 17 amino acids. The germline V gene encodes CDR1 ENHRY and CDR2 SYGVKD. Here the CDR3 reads CAISESMSAEVGEKLFF. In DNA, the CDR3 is TGTGCCATCAGTGAGTCGATGTCCGCGGAGGTCGGTGAAAAACTGTTTTTT.

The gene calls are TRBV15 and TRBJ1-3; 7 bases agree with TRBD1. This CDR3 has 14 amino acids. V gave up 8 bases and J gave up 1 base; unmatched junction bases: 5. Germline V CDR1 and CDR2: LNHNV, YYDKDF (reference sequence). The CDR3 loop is CATWDSPSGNTIYF. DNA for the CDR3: TGTGCCACCTGGGACAGTCCATCTGGAAACACCATATATTTT.

The CDR3 reads CASSLGDRGGGQFF. CDR3 nucleotide sequence: TGTGCCAGCAGCTTAGGAGACCGTGGAGGAGGACAGTTCTTC. This chain joins TRBV7-3 and TRBJ2-1, with D possibly matching TRBD2 (5 bases). The CDR3 runs 14 residues. CDR1 SGHTA and CDR2 FQGTGA come from the germline V gene. V was shortened by 2 bases and J by 13 bases, with 18 bases between the two germline ends.

The CDR3 DNA reads TGTGCCATCAGTCCCAGGGGGACAGGGATCGACGAGCAGTACTTC. The encoded protein is CAISPRGTGIDEQYF. V usage is TRBV10-3 and J usage is TRBJ2-7; 9 bases line up with TRBD1. The CDR3 extends over 15 amino acids. Unmatched junction bases numbered 10, after V lost 5 bases and J lost 5 bases. In germline, CDR1 is ENHRY, CDR2 SYGVKD.

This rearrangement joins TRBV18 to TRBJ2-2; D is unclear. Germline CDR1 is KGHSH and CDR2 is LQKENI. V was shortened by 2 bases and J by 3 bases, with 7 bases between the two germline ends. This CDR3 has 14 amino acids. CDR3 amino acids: CASSPESYTGELFF. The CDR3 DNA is TGTGCCAGCTCACCAGAGTCTTACACCGGGGAGCTGTTTTTT.

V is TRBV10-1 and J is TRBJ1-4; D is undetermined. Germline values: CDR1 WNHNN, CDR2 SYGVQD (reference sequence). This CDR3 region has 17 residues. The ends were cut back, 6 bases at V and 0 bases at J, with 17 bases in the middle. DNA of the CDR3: TGCGCCAGCAGGAGGGAGAGGTCTGGTCCAACTAATGAAAAACTGTTTTTT. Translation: CASRRERSGPTNEKLFF.

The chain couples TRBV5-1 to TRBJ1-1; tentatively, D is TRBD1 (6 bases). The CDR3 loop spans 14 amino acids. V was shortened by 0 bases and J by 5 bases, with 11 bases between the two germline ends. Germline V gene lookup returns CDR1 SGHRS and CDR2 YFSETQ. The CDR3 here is CASSLAGRGTEAFF. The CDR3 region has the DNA TGCGCCAGCAGCTTGGCTGGCAGGGGAACTGAAGCTTTCTTT.

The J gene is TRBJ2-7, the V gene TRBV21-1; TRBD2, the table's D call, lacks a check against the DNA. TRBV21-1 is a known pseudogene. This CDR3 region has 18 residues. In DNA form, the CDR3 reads TGTGCCAGCAGCAAAATAGTGGCTAGCGAGAGAGGGCCCTACGAGCAGTACTTC. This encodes CASSKIVASERGPYEQYF.

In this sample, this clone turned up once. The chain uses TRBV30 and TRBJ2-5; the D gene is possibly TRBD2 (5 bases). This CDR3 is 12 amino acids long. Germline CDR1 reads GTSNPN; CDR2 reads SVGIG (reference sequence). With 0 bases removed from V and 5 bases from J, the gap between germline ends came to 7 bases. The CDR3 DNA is TGTGCCTGGAGTGTACGAGGGGAGACCCAGTACTTC. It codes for CAWSVRGETQYF.

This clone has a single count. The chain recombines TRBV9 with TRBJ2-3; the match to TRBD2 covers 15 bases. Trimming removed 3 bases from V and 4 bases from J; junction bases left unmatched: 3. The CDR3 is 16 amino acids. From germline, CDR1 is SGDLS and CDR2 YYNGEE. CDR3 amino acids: CASSGTSGGVPDTQYF. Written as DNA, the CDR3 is TGTGCCAGCAGCGGGACTAGCGGGGGGGTTCCAGATACGCAGTATTTT.

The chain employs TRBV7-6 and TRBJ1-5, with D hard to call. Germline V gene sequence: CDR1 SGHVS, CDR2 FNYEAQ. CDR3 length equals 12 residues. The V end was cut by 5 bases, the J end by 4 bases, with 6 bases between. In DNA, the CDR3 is TGTGCCAGCAGCGAAGAGAATCAGCCCCAGCATTTT. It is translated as CASSEENQPQHF.

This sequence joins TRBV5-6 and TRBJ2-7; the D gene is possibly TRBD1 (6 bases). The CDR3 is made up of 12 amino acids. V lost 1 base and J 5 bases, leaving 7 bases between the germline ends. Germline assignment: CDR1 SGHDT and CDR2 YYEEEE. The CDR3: CASSLTGHEQYF. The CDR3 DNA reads TGTGCCAGCAGCTTGACAGGGCACGAGCAGTACTTC. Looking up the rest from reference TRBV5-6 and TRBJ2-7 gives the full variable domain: DAGVTQSPTHLIKTRGQQVTLRCSPKSGHDTVSWYQQALGQGPQFIFQYYEEEERQRGNFPDRFSGHQFPNYSSELNVNALLLGDSALYLCASSLTGHEQYFGPGTRLTVT.

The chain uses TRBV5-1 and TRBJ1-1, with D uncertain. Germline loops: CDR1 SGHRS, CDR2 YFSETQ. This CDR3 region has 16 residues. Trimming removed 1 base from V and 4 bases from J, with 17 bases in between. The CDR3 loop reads CASSLPPLGDGTEAFF. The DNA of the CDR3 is TGCGCCAGCAGCTTGCCCCCCCTCGGGGATGGCACTGAAGCTTTCTTT.

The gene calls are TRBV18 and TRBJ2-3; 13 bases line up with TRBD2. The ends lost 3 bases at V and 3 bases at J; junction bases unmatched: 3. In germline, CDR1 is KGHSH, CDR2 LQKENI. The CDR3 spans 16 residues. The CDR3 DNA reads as TGTGCCAGCTCACCGCGACTAGCGGGGGGTACAGATACGCAGTATTTT. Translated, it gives CASSPRLAGGTDTQYF.

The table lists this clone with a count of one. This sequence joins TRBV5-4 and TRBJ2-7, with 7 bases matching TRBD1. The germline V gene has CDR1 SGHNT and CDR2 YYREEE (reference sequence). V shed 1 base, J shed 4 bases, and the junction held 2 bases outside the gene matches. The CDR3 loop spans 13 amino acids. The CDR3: CASSLTGAYEQYF. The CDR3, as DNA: TGTGCCAGCAGCTTGACAGGGGCTTACGAGCAGTACTTC.